This entry lists 5 T cell receptor beta chains sequenced from one sample in a study of OX40 agonist ivuxolimab in advanced cancers. TCRdb's copy holds only in-frame clones and misses some; the assay was immunoSEQ multiplex PCR. The sample consists of about 15,000 clones, 80% to 85% of them appearing once. Sequencing used CD4+ or CD8+ T cells sorted from blood, obtained in a trial of the OX40 agonist ivuxolimab. The receptors stem from an adult with an advanced solid tumor such as melanoma, head and neck, liver or kidney cancer.

The chain couples TRBV5-1 to TRBJ2-7, with TRBD2 matching 8 bases. Germline V gene data show CDR1 as SGHRS and CDR2 as YFSETQ. The J segment lost 2 bases and the V segment lost 1 base, leaving 5 bases of the junction unmatched. The CDR3 spans 15 residues. CDR3 in DNA: TGCGCCAGCAGCTTGAGAGGCGGGGGGACCTACGAGCAGTACTTC. Its protein is CASSLRGGGTYEQYF.

The rearrangement links TRBV7-2 to TRBJ1-6, with D perhaps TRBD1 (5 bases). This CDR3 is built from 17 residues. Germline CDR1 reads SGHTA; CDR2 reads FQGNSA. The V end was cut by 4 bases, the J end by 3 bases, with 16 bases between. Here the CDR3 DNA reads TGTGCCAGCAGCTCCGACAGTTATGCACACTATAATTCACCCCTCCACTTT. The encoded protein is CASSSDSYAHYNSPLHF.

The chain uses TRBV11-2 and TRBJ2-3, with D possibly being TRBD1 or TRBD2 (5 bases each). The CDR3 is made up of 15 amino acids. V lost 5 bases and J 0 bases, leaving 12 bases between the germline ends. Germline values: CDR1 SGHAT, CDR2 FQNNGV. Here the CDR3 DNA reads TGTGCCAGCAGCCCTGGGACGGCTAGCACAGATACGCAGTATTTT. Its protein product is CASSPGTASTDTQYF.

The V and J genes are TRBV4-3 and TRBJ2-7; possibly TRBD1 for D (5 bases). V was clipped by 2 bases and J by 4 bases, with 15 bases between them. The CDR3 is made up of 15 amino acids. Germline V gene data show CDR1 as LGHNA and CDR2 as YSLEER. CDR3 bases: TGCGCCAGCAGCCAACAGGGTTCGGCAGAATACGAGCAGTACTTC. This encodes CASSQQGSAEYEQYF.

The J gene is TRBJ2-2, the V gene TRBV4-3; TRBD2 aligns across 8 bases. This CDR3 spans 17 amino acids. The trim removed 7 bases at V and 6 bases at J, leaving 16 bases unmatched. CDR1 is LGHNA, CDR2 YSLEER, per germline. The CDR3 region has the DNA TGCGCCAGCACCAAAAGGGGATTAAGCGGGAGCTCCGGGGAGCTGTTTTTT. Amino acid sequence: CASTKRGLSGSSGELFF.